The rows below give T cell receptor beta chains drawn from one sample of a study of blood T cell repertoires in COVID-19. Sequencing used immunoSEQ multiplex PCR; TCRdb keeps in-frame clones, though not all of them. The sample includes about 74,000 clones, roughly 87% of them seen just once. Material: peripheral blood. These receptors all come from a woman aged 50 to 65 in a cohort sampled during active COVID-19. Each CDR3 is given with its conserved first and last residue. D genes are given only for firm matches. The listing skips clone size in some rows; elsewhere it reads once, few, many or a size class.

>TRBV28|.|TRBJ2-1|.
TGTGCCAGCAGTTTAGAAACGGGAGTCCACAATGAGCAGTTCTTC
CASSLETGVHNEQFF
>TRBV28|once|TRBJ2-1|.
TGTGCCAGCAGTTTAGACGGGAGAGCGCAGTTCTTC
CASSLDGRAQFF
>TRBV10-3|.|TRBJ2-1|TRBD1
TGTGCCATCAGTTCCGGGACAGGGGTAAGAAATGAGCAGTTCTTC
CAISSGTGVRNEQFF
>TRBV4-1|.|TRBJ2-7|.
TGCGCCAGCAGCCAAGAGGGCATCTCCTACGAGCAGTACTTC
CASSQEGISYEQYF
>TRBV6-2/TRBV6-3|.|TRBJ2-5|.
TGTGCCAGCAGTACAACGGAGACCCAGTACTTC
CASSTTETQYF
>TRBV7-8|once|TRBJ2-7|.
TGTGCCAGCAGCTTAGAGGTTCCGGGGTTCTCCTACGAGCAGTACTTC
CASSLEVPGFSYEQYF
>TRBV29-1|.|TRBJ1-2|.
TGCAGCGTTGGAGGGGAGGCAGGGGGCTACACCTTC
CSVGGEAGGYTF
>TRBV11-2|once|TRBJ2-2|TRBD2
TGTGCCAGCAGCCTAGAAGGACTAGCGGGAGGGGGTTACACCGGGGAGCTGTTTTTT
CASSLEGLAGGGYTGELFF
>TRBV28|.|TRBJ2-7|TRBD1
TGTGCCAGCAGTTTGACGGGACAGGGTACCTACGAGCAGTACTTC
CASSLTGQGTYEQYF
>TRBV5-8|.|TRBJ2-7|.
TGTGCCAGCAGCTTGTTAGCGTCCTACGAGCAGTACTTC
CASSLLASYEQYF
>TRBV29-1|.|TRBJ1-3|.
TGCAGCGCCGCAGGGTGGGGAAACACCATATATTTT
CSAAGWGNTIYF
>TRBV6-4|.|TRBJ1-1|.
TGTGCCAGCAGTGACTCGTGGGCAGCTAATTTGAACACTGAAGCTTTCTTT
CASSDSWAANLNTEAFF
>TRBV30|.|TRBJ1-6|TRBD1
TGTGCCTGGACCCAAGGGTTGCAGGGGGGTTCACCCCTCCACTTT
CAWTQGLQGGSPLHF
>TRBV27|.|TRBJ2-7|TRBD2
TGTGCCAGCAGTCCCCGGACTAGCGGGGATTACGAGCAGTACTTC
CASSPRTSGDYEQYF
>TRBV3-1/TRBV3-2|once|TRBJ2-5|.
TGTGCCAGCAGCCAAGGAGCGGAAGAGACCCAGTACTTC
CASSQGAEETQYF
>TRBV4-1|.|TRBJ1-1|.
TGCGCCAGCAGCCAAGACACAGGGACTGAAGCTTTCTTT
CASSQDTGTEAFF
>TRBV6-5|.|TRBJ1-5|TRBD1
TGTGCCAGCAGGCGACAGGGACGCAACCAGCCCCAGCATTTT
CASRRQGRNQPQHF
>TRBV5-1|.|TRBJ2-7|TRBD1
TGCGCCAGCAGATTAGGGACAGGGGGCTACGAGCAGTACTTC
CASRLGTGGYEQYF
>TRBV4-2|.|TRBJ2-5|TRBD2
TGTGCCAGCAGCCAAGGCTTGGGGGGGTCCCAGTACTTC
CASSQGLGGSQYF
>TRBV14|few|TRBJ2-7|.
TGTGCCAGCAGCCAAGATCAGTGGCAGTCAGGGACCTACGAGCAGTACTTC
CASSQDQWQSGTYEQYF
>TRBV18|.|TRBJ1-2|.
TGTGCCAGCTCCCCGGACAGCGAGAACTATGGCTACACCTTC
CASSPDSENYGYTF
>TRBV19|.|TRBJ1-1|.
TGTGCCACAAAGACAGCGCCGGGCACTGAAGCTTTCTTT
CATKTAPGTEAFF